The next 12 T cell receptor beta chains were all read from a single sample in a study of cytomegalovirus exposure and HLA in healthy donors. 60 Vbeta and 13 Jbeta primers were used in PCR. Only in-frame clones appear in the TCRdb table, and some are missing; sequencing was by immunoSEQ multiplex PCR. The table records 95,000 to 150,000 clones, roughly three fifths of them present only once. The material sequenced was PBMCs. These receptors were obtained from a woman in her thirties or forties in good health and CMV-seropositive.

The V call is TRBV5-4, the J call TRBJ2-5, with TRBD2 matching over 9 bases. With V trimmed by 1 base and J by 2 bases, 6 bases remained unmatched. CDR3 size: 16 residues. Germline assignment: CDR1 SGHNT and CDR2 YYREEE (reference sequence). The CDR3 loop is CASSLSGLAGQETQYF. The CDR3 coding sequence is TGTGCCAGCAGCTTGTCTGGGCTAGCGGGGCAAGAGACCCAGTACTTC.

This clone was recorded a few times. The rearrangement links TRBV6-5 to TRBJ2-2; D perhaps matches TRBD1 (5 bases). Per the germline V gene, CDR1 is MNHEY and CDR2 is SVGAGI. V dropped 7 bases and J dropped 3 bases, with 12 bases sitting between them. The CDR3 runs 14 residues. As DNA, the CDR3 is TGTGCCAGCAAGATCTGGGGCGACACCGGGGAGCTGTTTTTT. Encoded protein: CASKIWGDTGELFF.

This clone has just a few counts. V and J are TRBV6-1 and TRBJ1-4; D call uncertain. This CDR3 is 14 amino acids long. Trimming took 5 bases from V and 6 from J, leaving 13 bases between them. Germline CDR1 MNHNS, CDR2 SASEGT. CDR3 bases: TGTGCCAGCAGTAATGGGCGTCGATATGAAAAACTGTTTTTT. Its protein product is CASSNGRRYEKLFF.

The chain carries TRBV18 and TRBJ1-1, with a tentative D call TRBD1 (5 bases). Germline CDR1 reads KGHSH; CDR2 reads LQKENI. The V end was cut by 3 bases, the J end by 4 bases, with 12 bases between. This CDR3 is built from 14 residues. CDR3 sequence (DNA): TGTGCCAGCTCACCGACAGATAAGGGCACTGAAGCTTTCTTT. Translation gives CASSPTDKGTEAFF. Based on the CDR3 plus reference TRBV18 and TRBJ1-1, the full variable domain is NAGVMQNPRHLVRRRGQEARLRCSPMKGHSHVYWYRQLPEEGLKFMVYLQKENIIDESGMPKERFSAEFPKEGPSILRIQQVVRGDSAAYFCASSPTDKGTEAFFGQGTRLTVV.

The gene calls are TRBV7-9 and TRBJ2-7, with a possible D match to TRBD1 (6 bases). Germline CDR1 SEHNR, CDR2 FQNEAQ (reference sequence). The ends were cut back, 3 bases at V and 0 bases at J, with 9 bases in the middle. CDR3 length: 14 amino acids. CDR3 sequence: CASSLQGSSYEQYF. CDR3 sequence (DNA): TGTGCCAGCAGCTTGCAGGGGAGCTCCTACGAGCAGTACTTC. The whole variable domain, remainder taken from reference TRBV7-9 and TRBJ2-7, is DTGVSQNPRHKITKRGQNVTFRCDPISEHNRLYWYRQTLGQGPEFLTYFQNEAQLEKSRLLSDRFSAERPKGSFSTLEIQRTEQGDSAMYLCASSLQGSSYEQYFGPGTRLTVT.

V gene TRBV21-1 combines with J gene TRBJ2-1; the table gives TRBD1 as D, unverified against the DNA. TRBV21-1 is a pseudogene locus. The CDR3 loop spans 16 amino acids. In nucleotides, the CDR3 is TGTGCCAGCAGCAGCAACAGGGCTCGCGAGGGGGATGAGCAGTTCTTC. Its translation is CASSSNRAREGDEQFF.

This clone was observed many times. This chain links TRBV7-6 with TRBJ2-1, with 7 nucleotides matching TRBD2. The V segment lost 5 bases and the J segment 9 bases; nucleotides outside the gene matches: 4. The CDR3 has 12 residues. In germline, CDR1 is SGHVS, CDR2 FNYEAQ. CDR3 bases: TGTGCCAGCAGCCCACCGGGGGGTGAGCAGTTCTTC. This translates into CASSPPGGEQFF.

This clone showed up just a few times. The CDR3 here is CASSERWRGEKLFF. In DNA, the CDR3 is TGTGCCAGCAGTGAGCGCTGGAGGGGTGAAAAACTGTTTTTT. The chain employs TRBV6-1 and TRBJ1-4; D might be TRBD1 (5 bases). V dropped 3 bases and J dropped 7 bases, with 12 bases sitting between them. In germline, CDR1 is MNHNS, CDR2 SASEGT. The CDR3 loop spans 14 amino acids.

This clone was seen a handful of times. This chain links TRBV7-8 with TRBJ2-1; 11 bases match TRBD2. The CDR3 covers 17 residues. V was pared by 1 base and J by 9 bases, with 11 bases of the junction left unmatched. Germline V gene lookup returns CDR1 SGHVS and CDR2 FQNEAQ. CDR3 in DNA: TGTGCCAGCAGCTTAGGCAGACTAGCGGGGTATAAATCTGAGCAGTTCTTC. It is translated as CASSLGRLAGYKSEQFF.

This chain connects TRBV5-6 to TRBJ1-1; TRBD1 aligns across 11 bases. CDR1 is SGHDT and CDR2 is YYEEEE in the germline V gene. This CDR3 spans 13 amino acids. With V trimmed by 4 bases and J by 6 bases, 2 bases remained unmatched. The CDR3 loop is CASSPDRGPEAFF. For the CDR3, the DNA is TGTGCCAGCAGCCCGGACAGGGGGCCTGAAGCTTTCTTT.

The chain joins TRBV11-3 to TRBJ1-4; TRBD1 aligns across 7 bases. CDR3 size: 15 residues. Germline V gives CDR1 SGHNT, CDR2 YENEEA. The V segment lost 5 bases and the J segment 5 bases; nucleotides outside the gene matches: 8. In DNA form, the CDR3 reads TGTGCCAGCAGCGCGTGGACAGGCCAAAATGAAAAACTGTTTTTT. It is translated as CASSAWTGQNEKLFF.

The chain links TRBV7-8 to TRBJ1-1; D not certain. Germline lookup yields CDR1 SGHVS and CDR2 FQNEAQ. This CDR3 is 14 amino acids long. The V gene lost 5 bases and the J gene lost 0 bases, with 10 bases spanning the gap. CDR3 protein: CASSPLGLNTEAFF. As DNA, the CDR3 is TGTGCCAGCAGCCCCTTGGGCTTGAACACTGAAGCTTTCTTT.